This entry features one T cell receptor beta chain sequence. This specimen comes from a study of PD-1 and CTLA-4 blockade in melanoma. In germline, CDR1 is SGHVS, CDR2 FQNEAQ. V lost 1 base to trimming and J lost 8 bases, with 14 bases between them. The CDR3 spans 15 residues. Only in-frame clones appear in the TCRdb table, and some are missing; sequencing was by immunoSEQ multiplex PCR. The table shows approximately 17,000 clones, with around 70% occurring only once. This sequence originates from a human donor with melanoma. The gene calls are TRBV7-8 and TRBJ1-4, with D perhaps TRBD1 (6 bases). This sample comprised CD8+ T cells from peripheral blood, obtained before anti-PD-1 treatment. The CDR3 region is CASSLVAGAWEKLFF. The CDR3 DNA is TGTGCCAGCAGCTTAGTTGCAGGGGCGTGGGAAAAACTGTTTTTT.